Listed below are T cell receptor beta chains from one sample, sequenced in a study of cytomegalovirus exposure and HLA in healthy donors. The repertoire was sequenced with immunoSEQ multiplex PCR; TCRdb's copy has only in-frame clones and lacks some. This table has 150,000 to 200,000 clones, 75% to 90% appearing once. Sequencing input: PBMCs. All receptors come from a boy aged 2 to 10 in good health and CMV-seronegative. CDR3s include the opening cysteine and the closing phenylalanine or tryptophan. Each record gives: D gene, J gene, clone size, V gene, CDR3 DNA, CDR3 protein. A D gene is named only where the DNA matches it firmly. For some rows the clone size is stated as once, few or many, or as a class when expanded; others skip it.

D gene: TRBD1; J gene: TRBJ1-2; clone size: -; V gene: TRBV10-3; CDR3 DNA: TGTGCCATCAGTGAGTATGGGGACAGGACTTATGGCTACACCTTC; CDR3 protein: CAISEYGDRTYGYTF
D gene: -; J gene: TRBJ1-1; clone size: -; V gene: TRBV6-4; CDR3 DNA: TGTGCCAGCAGCTTTAAATGGAACACTGAAGCTTTCTTT; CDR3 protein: CASSFKWNTEAFF
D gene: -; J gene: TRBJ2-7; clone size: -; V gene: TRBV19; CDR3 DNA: TGTGCCAGTTCCAAGGGGGCCTACGAGCAGTACTTC; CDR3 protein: CASSKGAYEQYF
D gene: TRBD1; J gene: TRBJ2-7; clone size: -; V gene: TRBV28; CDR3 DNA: TGTGCCAGCAGCGAGGGGACCCTAAAACCCACAGGGGCGTACGAGCAGTACTTC; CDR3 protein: CASSEGTLKPTGAYEQYF
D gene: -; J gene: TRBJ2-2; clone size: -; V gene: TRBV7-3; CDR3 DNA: TGTGCCAGCAGCTTCTGGAGTACCGGGGAGCTGTTTTTT; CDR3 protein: CASSFWSTGELFF
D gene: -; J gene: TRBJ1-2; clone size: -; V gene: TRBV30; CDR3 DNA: TGTGCCTGGACGAGCATAGGGGCCCTCTTAGGGGTCTTC; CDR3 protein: CAWTSIGALLGVF
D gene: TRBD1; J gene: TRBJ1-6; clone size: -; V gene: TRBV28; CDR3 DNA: TGTGCCAGCAGTTTCAGGGGGAGTTCACCCCTCCACTTT; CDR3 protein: CASSFRGSSPLHF
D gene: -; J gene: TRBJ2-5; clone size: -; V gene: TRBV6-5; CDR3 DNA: TGTGCCAGCAGTTACACCATAGCGGAACAAGAGACCCAGTACTTC; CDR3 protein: CASSYTIAEQETQYF
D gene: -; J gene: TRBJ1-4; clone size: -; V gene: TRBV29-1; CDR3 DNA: TGCAGCGTTGCTGGTTCCAGTCCGGGTGAAAAACTGTTTTTT; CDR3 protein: CSVAGSSPGEKLFF
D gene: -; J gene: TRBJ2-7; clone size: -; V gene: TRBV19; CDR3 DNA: TGTGCCAGTAGTGGAGGGGGGGGCGACGAGCAGTACTTC; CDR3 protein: CASSGGGGDEQYF
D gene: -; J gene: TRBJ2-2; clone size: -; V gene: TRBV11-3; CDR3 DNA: TGTGCCAGCAGCTTACACACCCGCACCGGGGAGCTGTTTTTT; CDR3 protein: CASSLHTRTGELFF
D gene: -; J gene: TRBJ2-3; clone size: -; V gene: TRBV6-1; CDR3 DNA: TGTGCCAGCAGTAGGACAGCCTCTAGCACAGATACGCAGTATTTT; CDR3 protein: CASSRTASSTDTQYF
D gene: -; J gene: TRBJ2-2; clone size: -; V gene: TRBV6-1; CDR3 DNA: TGTGCCAGCATCCCGGTCGAGAGCACCGGGGAGCTGTTTTTT; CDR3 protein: CASIPVESTGELFF
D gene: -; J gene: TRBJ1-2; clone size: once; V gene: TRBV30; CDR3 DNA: TGTGCCTGGGGAGCCGGCCCAGTACCCTATGGCTACACCTTC; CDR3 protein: CAWGAGPVPYGYTF
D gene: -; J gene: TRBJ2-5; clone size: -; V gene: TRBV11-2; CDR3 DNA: TGTGCCAGCAGCCATAGTGAGGAGACCCAGTACTTC; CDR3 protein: CASSHSEETQYF
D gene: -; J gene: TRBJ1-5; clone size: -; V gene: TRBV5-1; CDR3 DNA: TGCGCCAGCAGCTTGGAGGGGAGGGGTTCGAGCAATCAGCCCCAGCATTTT; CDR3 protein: CASSLEGRGSSNQPQHF
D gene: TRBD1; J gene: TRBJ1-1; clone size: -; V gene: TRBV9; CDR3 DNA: TGTGCCAGCAGCGTAGGGACAGGGAGTAACACTGAAGCTTTCTTT; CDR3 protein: CASSVGTGSNTEAFF
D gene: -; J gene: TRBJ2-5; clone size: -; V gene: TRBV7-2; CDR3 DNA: TGTGCCAGCAGCCAAGAGTCCACGGGAACCCAGTACTTC; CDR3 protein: CASSQESTGTQYF
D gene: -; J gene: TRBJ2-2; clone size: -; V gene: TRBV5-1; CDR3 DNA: TGCGCCAGCAGCCGCGATATCACCGGGGAGCTGTTTTTT; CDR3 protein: CASSRDITGELFF
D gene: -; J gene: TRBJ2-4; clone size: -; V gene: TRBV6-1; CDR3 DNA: TGTGCCAGCAGTGTGGCCCGGGGTCAAAACATTCAGTACTTC; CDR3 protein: CASSVARGQNIQYF
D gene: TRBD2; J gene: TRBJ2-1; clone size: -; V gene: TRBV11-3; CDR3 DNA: TGTGCCAGCAGCCCAAAGCGGGGGGGCTACAATGAGCAGTTCTTC; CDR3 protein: CASSPKRGGYNEQFF
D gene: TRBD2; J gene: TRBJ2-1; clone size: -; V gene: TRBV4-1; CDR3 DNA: TGCGCCAGCAGCCAAGACGGGCTAGCGGGGGGGCCCTCCTACAATGAGCAGTTCTTC; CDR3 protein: CASSQDGLAGGPSYNEQFF
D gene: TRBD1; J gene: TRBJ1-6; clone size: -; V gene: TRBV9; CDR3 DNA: TGTGCCAGCAGCGAACAGGGGCGGATCATAGGTTCACCCCTCCACTTT; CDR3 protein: CASSEQGRIIGSPLHF
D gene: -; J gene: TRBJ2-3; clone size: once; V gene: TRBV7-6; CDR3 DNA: TGTGCCAGCAGCTCGGCAGGGGCCGGCACAGATACGCAGTATTTT; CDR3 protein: CASSSAGAGTDTQYF
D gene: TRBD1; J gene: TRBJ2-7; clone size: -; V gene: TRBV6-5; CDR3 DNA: TGTGCCACTTCTCGGACAGGGGACACCTACGAGCAGTACTTC; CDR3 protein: CATSRTGDTYEQYF
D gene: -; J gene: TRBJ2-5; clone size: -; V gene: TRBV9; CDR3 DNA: TGTGCCAGCAGCGTAGCATCGGGGGGCCCAGAGACCCAGTACTTC; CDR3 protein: CASSVASGGPETQYF
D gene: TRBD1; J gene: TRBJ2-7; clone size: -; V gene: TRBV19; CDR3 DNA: TGTGCCAGTAGGAGGACAGGGGGAGCATCCTACGAGCAGTACTTC; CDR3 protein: CASRRTGGASYEQYF